This record concerns one TCR beta chain sequence. A few counts support this clone. The antigen it binds to is not known. The sample holds no much larger clone one base away, and base qualities are not on file. Relative to germline, V is 0 bases shorter and J is 4 bases shorter, with 13 bases between their ends. Taken from cysteine to phenylalanine, the CDR3 has 16 residues. The DNA shown is the 48-base CDR3, in frame from base 1. As encoded in the germline V gene (reference sequence), CDR1 is MNHNY while CDR2 is SVGAGI. This entry is derived from a study of long-term antiretroviral therapy in people with HIV (dated by TCRdb to about 2022). At the level of the whole study: The earliest samples were collected approximately a decade before the 2015 WHO recommendation for immediate ART, a period when ART was typically delayed until CD4 counts fell. A total of 150 to 200 cryopreserved PBMC samples came from a few dozen adults with confirmed HIV infection and were collected serially over a mean of roughly six years (range 1-12). Of the 30 or so participants with HIV, about a dozen were female. A retrospective serial study tested whether changes in peripheral blood TRB repertoire composition and diversity were associated with ART initiation and durable HIV suppression. No cross-contamination during QIAcube processing was seen in test extractions of a monoclonal T-cell line run alongside approximately 36 polyclonal samples. Overall results and qualifications from the work: The samples were dated from about 2004 to 2018, and the ART regimens that were used may be less effective than current ART regimens. Because pre-ART samples had limited cell numbers, profiling was done on unsorted PBMC rather than on sorted CD4+ and CD8+ T cells. Starting ART was linked to a significant rise in TRB diversity, yet even with long-term ART the diversity remained significantly lower than in transplant donor controls. Because PBMC availability was limited, only the TCR beta chain was sequenced, with no alpha chain pairing. Inferences about post-ART repertoire changes were limited because no data were available on ART adherence, viral resistance or therapy changes. Expanded TRB clones identified before ART initiation dominated the repertoire at all time points, although this dominance fluctuated and declined in many PLHIV after ART. Compared with controls, HIV repertoires had narrower CDR3 length ranges, and the network structure pointed to an antigen-experienced repertoire that shifted only slightly toward naive after ART.

The immunoSEQ hsTCRB v3.0 assay was used at survey level resolution to sequence the TRB variable region. The targeted TRB sequencing depth was roughly 35,000-50,000 T-cell genomes per sample. An Illumina MiSeq with a v3 150-cycle kit was used to sequence the pooled TRB libraries. In the paper's pipeline: Repertoire analysis was performed in R inside a reproducible Nextflow workflow that covered QC, data transformation and analysis. LymphoSeq2, an R package for exploring AIRR-Seq data, was used to implement custom analyses. After excluding a few samples that yielded fewer than 5000 total TRB sequences, 188 HIV repertoires remained for analysis. Among the 180 to 200 HIV repertoires that were kept, roughly 58 were collected before ART initiation and more than 120 were collected after ART initiation. Each repertoire was downsampled to 5000 TRB nucleotide sequences, and summary statistics were averaged across 100 downsampling iterations. TRB sequences were retained for analysis only if CDR3 regions of at least seven amino acids were present. Two measures captured diversity: a Shannon entropy-derived clonality score and the Gini coefficient. In the repertoire networks, any two of the top 5000 CDR3 amino acid sequences were linked whenever the two sequences differed by an edit distance of one. For TRB CDR3 amino acid sequences, GLIPH2 was used to predict antigen specificity groups and MHC restriction. To flag known CMV, EBV, HIV or tissue antigen associations, CDR3 amino acid sequences were matched against VDJdb and McPAS-TCR. Pre-ART, post-ART and control groups were compared with Wilcoxon signed-rank tests and Holm-Bonferroni correction. This is the immuneACCESS table as TCRdb keeps it, with only in-frame sequences that have V and J called. A part of the clones is gone; compared with another copy, unresolved V genes explain less than half, and the rest is unexplained. Clone size and the V and J calls come from that table; the DNA yielded D and trimming. Counted in this sample were 25,000 to 30,000 clones; under 90% of them appeared once. Approximately 9.2% of the sample comes from the top ten.

Inclusion was restricted to participants for whom at least one PBMC sample before ART initiation and at least two post-ART samples were available. Every participant with HIV received treatment in the United States of America. Before DNA extraction, cryopreserved samples containing about 1-10 million PBMC were thawed and washed. At the time of the earliest PBMC sample for each participant with HIV, ages ranged from roughly 23 to 60 years. Each participant contributed PBMC samples from 1-4 timepoints before ART initiation and 2-8 timepoints after ART initiation, with a median of 7 samples. Serial HIV viral load, CD4+ T-cell count, ART history and demographic data were obtained for every participant. Genomic DNA was extracted from unsorted PBMC with a Qiagen kit on a QIAcube, processed in batches of 12 samples.

This sequence originates from a middle-aged man with HIV. Sequencing used unsorted PBMCs, obtained 4.8 to 5 years after starting antiretroviral therapy. The sequence joins TRBV6-6 to TRBJ2-1; the D gene may be TRBD1 or TRBD2, since each aligns over 7 bases. The CDR3: CASSYSGRGGYNEQFF. DNA sequence: TGTGCCAGCAGTTACTCGGGCAGGGGGGGTTACAATGAGCAGTTCTTC.